The T cell receptor (beta chain) under discussion was sequenced for a study of blood T cell repertoires in COVID-19. Study-level background: The origin of the acute and convalescent COVID-19 samples was the United States, Italy and Spain. T cells, B-cell-depleted T cells, or PBMCs supplied cDNA or gDNA.

Authors' methods: Quantification of nucleated cells was approximated via reference gene primer amplification. The repertoire was sequenced with immunoSEQ multiplex PCR; TCRdb's copy has only in-frame clones and lacks some. D and trimming were read from the DNA, whereas the V and J calls and clone size are those reported in that table. The table includes roughly 130,000 clones, 88% detected once. This clonotype originated in a man aged 55 to 70 with active or convalescent COVID-19. The source material was peripheral blood.

CDR3 DNA sequence: TGTGCCACCAGTGATACCTCGGTAACCGGGGAGCTGTTTTTT. Translating gives CATSDTSVTGELFF. This rearrangement joins TRBV24-1 to TRBJ2-2, with D unclear. This CDR3 has 14 amino acids. With 3 bases removed from V and 5 bases from J, the gap between germline ends came to 9 bases. Germline CDR1 is KGHDR and CDR2 is SFDVKD.